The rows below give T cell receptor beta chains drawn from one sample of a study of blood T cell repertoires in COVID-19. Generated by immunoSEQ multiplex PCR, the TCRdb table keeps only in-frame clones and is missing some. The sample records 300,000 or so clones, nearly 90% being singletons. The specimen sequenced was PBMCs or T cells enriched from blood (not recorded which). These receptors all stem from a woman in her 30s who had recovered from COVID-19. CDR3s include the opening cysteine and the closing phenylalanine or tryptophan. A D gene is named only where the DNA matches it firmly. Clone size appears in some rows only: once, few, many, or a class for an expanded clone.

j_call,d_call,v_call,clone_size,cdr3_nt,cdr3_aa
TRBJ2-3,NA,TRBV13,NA,TGTGCCAGCAGCTTAGGCACAGGGACCCAGTATTTT,CASSLGTGTQYF
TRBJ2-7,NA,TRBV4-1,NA,TGCGCCAGCAGCCCCTCGACAGCCACCTACGAGCAGTACTTC,CASSPSTATYEQYF
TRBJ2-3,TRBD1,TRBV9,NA,TGTGCCAGCAGCGGAGGACAGGGGGCCTCGACAGATACGCAGTATTTT,CASSGGQGASTDTQYF
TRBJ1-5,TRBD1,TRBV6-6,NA,TGTGCCAGCAGTCCCGGGACAGGGGGCCTTGGCAATCAGCCCCAGCATTTT,CASSPGTGGLGNQPQHF
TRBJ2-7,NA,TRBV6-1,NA,TGTGCCAGCAGTGAACTAGAAGGAAGCTCCTACGAGCAGTACTTC,CASSELEGSSYEQYF
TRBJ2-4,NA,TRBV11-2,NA,TGTGCCAGCAGCTTGGGGCTATCTGGCATTCAGTACTTC,CASSLGLSGIQYF
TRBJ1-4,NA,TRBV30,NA,TGTGCCTGGAGTTTAAAAGGACGGGAGGAAAAACTGTTTTTT,CAWSLKGREEKLFF
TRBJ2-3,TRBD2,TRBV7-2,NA,TGTGCCAGCGCGGCGGGGGGGCCGATAGATACGCAGTATTTT,CASAAGGPIDTQYF
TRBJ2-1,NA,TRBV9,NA,TGTGCCAGCAGCTCCGGGACTCCCGCCGGCAATGAGCAGTTCTTC,CASSSGTPAGNEQFF
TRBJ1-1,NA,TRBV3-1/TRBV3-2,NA,TGTGCCAGCAGCCAAGTGGCCAACACTGAAGCTTTCTTT,CASSQVANTEAFF
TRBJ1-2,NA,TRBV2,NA,TGTGCCAGCAGGCGTTTCGGCTATGGCTACACCTTC,CASRRFGYGYTF
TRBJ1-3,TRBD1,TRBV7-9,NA,TGTGCCAGCAGCCACTGGGACAGCTCAGGAAACACCATATATTTT,CASSHWDSSGNTIYF
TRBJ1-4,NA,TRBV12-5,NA,TGTGCTAGTGGTTTGTCCCTGGGGAGGGGGAATGAAAAACTGTTTTTT,CASGLSLGRGNEKLFF
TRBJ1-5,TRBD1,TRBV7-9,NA,TGTGCCAGCAGCCCCCGGACAGGGGCCATTCATTTT,CASSPRTGAIHF
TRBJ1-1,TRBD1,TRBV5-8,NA,TGTGCCAGCAGCTTGCCAGGGGGGCAGAACACTGAAGCTTTCTTT,CASSLPGGQNTEAFF
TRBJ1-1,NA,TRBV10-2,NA,TGCGCCAGCAGTGTCCAGAACACTGAAGCTTTCTTT,CASSVQNTEAFF
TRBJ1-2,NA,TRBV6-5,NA,TGTGCCAGCAGATCCGGAGGGGAATTGCGTGGCTACACCTTC,CASRSGGELRGYTF
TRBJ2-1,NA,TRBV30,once,TGTGCCTGGAGACCTTGGAGGGACAGCTACAATGAGCAGTTCTTC,CAWRPWRDSYNEQFF
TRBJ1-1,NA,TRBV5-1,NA,TGCGCCAGCAGACAGCCGAACACTGAAGCTTTCTTT,CASRQPNTEAFF
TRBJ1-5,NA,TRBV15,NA,TGTGCCACCAGCAGAGTTTTTCAGCAGCCCCAGCATTTT,CATSRVFQQPQHF
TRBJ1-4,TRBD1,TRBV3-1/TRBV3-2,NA,TGTGCCAGCAGCCTTGGACAGGGGGCACTTACCGTGTTTTTT,CASSLGQGALTVFF
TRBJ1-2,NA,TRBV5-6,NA,TGTGCCAGCAGCTTGGCCGCCGGGGTGTCCATAGATGGCTACACCTTC,CASSLAAGVSIDGYTF
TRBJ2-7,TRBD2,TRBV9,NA,TGTGCCAGCAGCGTAACGGGGGGAAGCTCCTACGAGCAGTACTTC,CASSVTGGSSYEQYF
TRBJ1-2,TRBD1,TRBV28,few,TGTGCCAGCAGCCTGCCGGGACAGGGGGGGGAAGACTATGGCTACACCTTC,CASSLPGQGGEDYGYTF
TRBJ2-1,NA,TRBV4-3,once,TGCGCCAGCAGCCCAGGAGACGCGGGCGGGCTTCTGTTCTTC,CASSPGDAGGLLFF
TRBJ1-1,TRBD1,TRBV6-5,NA,TGTGCCAGCAGAAGACAGGGAGAAAAGAACACTGAAGCTTTCTTT,CASRRQGEKNTEAFF
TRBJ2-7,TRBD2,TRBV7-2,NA,TGTGCCAGCAGCCTGCGGGAGACTGGGTACGAGCAGTACTTC,CASSLRETGYEQYF
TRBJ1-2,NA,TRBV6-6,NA,TGTGCCACCATCGCGGGCTTGGATGGCTACACCTTC,CATIAGLDGYTF
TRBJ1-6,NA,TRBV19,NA,TGTGCCAGTAGTGCCTTACAGGGATTATATAATTCACCCCTCCACTTT,CASSALQGLYNSPLHF
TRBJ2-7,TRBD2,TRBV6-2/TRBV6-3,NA,TGTGCCAGCAGTTACGGGGGGGAGTCCTACGAGCAGTACTTC,CASSYGGESYEQYF
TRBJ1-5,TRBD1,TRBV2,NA,TGTGCCAGCAGTGTTGGGACAGGGGCAAATCAGCCCCAGCATTTT,CASSVGTGANQPQHF
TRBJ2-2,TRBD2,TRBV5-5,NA,TGTGCCAGCAGCTTGGGGACTAGCAACACCGGGGAGCTGTTTTTT,CASSLGTSNTGELFF
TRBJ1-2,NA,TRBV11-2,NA,TGTGCCAGCAGCTTAGAGCGGGGCATAGCCTATGGCTACACCTTC,CASSLERGIAYGYTF
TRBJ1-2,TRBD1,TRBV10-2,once,TGCGCCAGCAGCCCCTTGACAGGGGGTGGTGGCTACACCTTC,CASSPLTGGGGYTF
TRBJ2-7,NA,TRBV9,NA,TGTGCCAGCAGCGTAGGAGGGGACACGTCGTCTACCGAGCAGTACTTC,CASSVGGDTSSTEQYF
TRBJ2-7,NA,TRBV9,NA,TGTGCCAGCAGCGTAGGGGCAGGGGCCCTCTACGAGCAGTACTTC,CASSVGAGALYEQYF
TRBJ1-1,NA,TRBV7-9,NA,TGTGCCAGCAGCCCGAAAACATTATCTGGTTATACTGAAGCTTTCTTT,CASSPKTLSGYTEAFF
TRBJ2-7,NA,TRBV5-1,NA,TGCGCCAGCAGCTTAATTGGGGCCCCCTACGAGCAGTACTTC,CASSLIGAPYEQYF
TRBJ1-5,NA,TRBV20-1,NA,TGCAGTGCTAGTAGAGGGCCTAGCAATCAGCCCCAGCATTTT,CSASRGPSNQPQHF
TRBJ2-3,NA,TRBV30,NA,TGTGCCTGGAGCGCCTTTTTGACAGGACGCACAGATACGCAGTATTTT,CAWSAFLTGRTDTQYF
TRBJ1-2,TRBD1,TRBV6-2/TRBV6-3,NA,TGTGCCAGCAGTGACTCCCAGGGGGTAACTGGCTACACCTTC,CASSDSQGVTGYTF
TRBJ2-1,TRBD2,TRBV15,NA,TGTGCCACCAGCAGAGATCGTTGGCGGGGGGCCTCCTACAATGAGCAGTTCTTC,CATSRDRWRGASYNEQFF
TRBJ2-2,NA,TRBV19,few,TGTGCCAGTAGTATAGATCATCATACCGGGGAGCTGTTTTTT,CASSIDHHTGELFF
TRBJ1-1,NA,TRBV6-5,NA,TGTGCCAGCAGTTTCACCCCGTCGGCTGAAGCTTTCTTT,CASSFTPSAEAFF
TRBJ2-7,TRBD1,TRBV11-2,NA,TGTGCCAGCAGCTCTCCGTCGACAGGGACCCCGGTCGAGCAGTACTTC,CASSSPSTGTPVEQYF
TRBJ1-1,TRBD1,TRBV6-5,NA,TGTGCCAGCACAGGGGGACGGTCGTTGAGTGAAGCTTTCTTT,CASTGGRSLSEAFF
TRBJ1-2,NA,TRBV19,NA,TGTGCCAGTAGTATTCCGGGAGCTAACTATGGCTACACCTTC,CASSIPGANYGYTF
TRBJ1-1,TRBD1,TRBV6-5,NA,TGTGCCAGCATCCGACAGGGAAACACTGAAGCTTTCTTT,CASIRQGNTEAFF
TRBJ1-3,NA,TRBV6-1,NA,TGTGCCAGCAGTGATCCAGGGTTCTGGGGCTCTGGAAACACCATATATTTT,CASSDPGFWGSGNTIYF
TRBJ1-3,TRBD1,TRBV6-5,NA,TGTGCCAGCACCAGACAGGGGTCCGGAAACACCATATATTTT,CASTRQGSGNTIYF
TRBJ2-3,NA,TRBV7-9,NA,TGTGCCAGCAGCTTAGACGGGGTACCCACAGATACGCAGTATTTT,CASSLDGVPTDTQYF